Only one count was recorded for the clone carrying this T cell receptor (beta chain). Its antigen is not identified. PCR primers comprised 60 Vbeta and 13 Jbeta primers. Produced via immunoSEQ multiplex PCR; TCRdb's table is partial and in-frame only. The sample holds 130,000 or so clones, about three quarters seen once. This sample is part of a study of cytomegalovirus exposure and HLA in healthy donors. The study's findings and limits: Specificity for CMV antigens was confirmed in vitro for a few of the CMV-associated chains. Most observed TCR sequences were rare, whereas some public TCRs were detected in many donors.

The CDR3 runs 14 residues. Between the trimmed V and J ends, which lost 3 bases and 5 bases, there was a span of 14 bases. In germline, CDR1 is GTSNPN, CDR2 SVGIG (reference sequence). This receptor was taken from a female donor in good health and CMV-seropositive. The V and J genes are TRBV30 and TRBJ1-5; the D gene is possibly TRBD1 (5 bases). The source material was PBMCs. In DNA form, the CDR3 reads TGTGCCTGGAGCCGCGTTGGGGGGGATCAGCCCCAGCATTTT. Its translation: CAWSRVGGDQPQHF.